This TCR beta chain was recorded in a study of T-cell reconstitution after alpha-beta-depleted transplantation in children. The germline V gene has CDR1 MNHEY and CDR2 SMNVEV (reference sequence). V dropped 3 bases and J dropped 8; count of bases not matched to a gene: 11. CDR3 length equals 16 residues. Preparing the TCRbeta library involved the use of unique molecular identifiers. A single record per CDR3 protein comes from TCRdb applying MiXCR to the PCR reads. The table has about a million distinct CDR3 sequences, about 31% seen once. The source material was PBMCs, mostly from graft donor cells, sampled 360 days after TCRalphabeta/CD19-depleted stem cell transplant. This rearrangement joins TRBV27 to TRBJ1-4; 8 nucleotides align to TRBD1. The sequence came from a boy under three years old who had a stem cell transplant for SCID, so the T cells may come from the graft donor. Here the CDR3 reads CASSLRRTGWGEKLFF. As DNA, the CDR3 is TGTGCCAGCAGTTTGCGTCGGACAGGGTGGGGCGAAAAACTGTTTTTT.